The rows below give T cell receptor beta chains drawn from one sample of a study of cytomegalovirus exposure and HLA in healthy donors. The assay was immunoSEQ multiplex PCR, and TCRdb's table has in-frame clones only and misses some. The sample includes around 120,000 clones, 80% to 90% of them seen just once. Sequencing was carried out using PBMCs. These receptor sequences come from a man aged 50 or older in good health and CMV-seronegative. Both conserved end residues are part of each CDR3. The order of the fields is D gene, V gene, J gene, clone size, CDR3 DNA, CDR3 protein. The D gene is left open where the match is weak. Only some rows state a clone size, as once, few, many or a class for expanded clones.

-	TRBV2	TRBJ2-5	-	TGTGCCAGCAGTGAAGCGGGGACACTAAAGGAGACCCAGTACTTC	CASSEAGTLKETQYF
TRBD1	TRBV19	TRBJ1-5	-	TGTGCCAGCAGCCTCACGCCGACAGGGGGTCAGCCCCAGCATTTT	CASSLTPTGGQPQHF
TRBD1	TRBV6-5	TRBJ2-1	-	TGTGCCAGCAGTTACTCCGACAGGGATGAGCAGTTCTTC	CASSYSDRDEQFF
-	TRBV4-2	TRBJ2-5	-	TGTGCCAGCAGCCAAGACCAGGTGGGGCGCTGGACCCAGTACTTC	CASSQDQVGRWTQYF
TRBD1	TRBV23-1	TRBJ1-2	few	TGCGCCAGCAGCCCAGACACAGGGGGCCTTGTCTATGGCTACACCTTC	CASSPDTGGLVYGYTF
TRBD1	TRBV5-6	TRBJ2-3	-	TGTGCCAGTCTAGGGGGCCTCAGCACAGATACGCAGTATTTT	CASLGGLSTDTQYF
-	TRBV29-1	TRBJ1-2	-	TGCAGTAACAGGGATGCAGGTGGCTACACCTTC	CSNRDAGGYTF
TRBD1	TRBV4-2	TRBJ1-1	-	TGTGCCAGCAGCCAAGTCGTGGGGGACAGGGCCCGCACTGAAGCTTTCTTT	CASSQVVGDRARTEAFF
-	TRBV10-1	TRBJ1-1	-	TGCGCCAGCAGTGACGGCCCGAGGGCTTTCTTT	CASSDGPRAFF
-	TRBV30	TRBJ1-1	-	TGTGCCTGGAGTGCAGGGGCAATCACTGAAGCTTTCTTT	CAWSAGAITEAFF
TRBD1	TRBV27	TRBJ1-2	-	TGTGCCAGCAGTCCCCTGAAAACGGGACAGAACTATGGCTACACCTTC	CASSPLKTGQNYGYTF
-	TRBV11-2	TRBJ2-7	-	TGTGCCAGCAGCTTAGAACCCGGACACGGCTACGAGCAGTACTTC	CASSLEPGHGYEQYF
-	TRBV4-1	TRBJ1-2	-	TGCGCCAGCAGCCAAGATAACACAGCTTCTTATGGCTACACCTTC	CASSQDNTASYGYTF
-	TRBV5-4	TRBJ1-1	-	TGTGCCAGCAGCTTACAGCCTATGAACACTGAAGCTTTCTTT	CASSLQPMNTEAFF
-	TRBV18	TRBJ2-7	-	TGTGCCAGCTCACCCACAGGGTTGAGCTCCTACGAGCAGTACTTC	CASSPTGLSSYEQYF
-	TRBV4-1	TRBJ1-2	-	TGCGCCAGCAGTCATTTTTCCCGGGAAAGAAATGGCTACACCTTC	CASSHFSRERNGYTF
-	TRBV5-1	TRBJ1-1	-	TGCGCCAGCAGCATCGAGGGGAGGCGAATGAACACTGAAGCTTTCTTT	CASSIEGRRMNTEAFF
-	TRBV2	TRBJ1-4	-	TGTGCCAGCACCGGCGTTGGGGGCAGGGATAATGAAAAACTGTTTTTT	CASTGVGGRDNEKLFF
-	TRBV7-9	TRBJ2-7	-	TGTGCCAGCAGCACTGAACTGCTCCGCGAGCAGTACTTC	CASSTELLREQYF
-	TRBV5-1	TRBJ1-2	-	TGCGCCAGCAGGGAAGGGGGACCCTATGGCTACACCTTC	CASREGGPYGYTF
-	TRBV2	TRBJ1-2	-	TGTGCCAGCAGGCCTCGACGCGGCGATGGCTACACCTTC	CASRPRRGDGYTF
-	TRBV18	TRBJ1-5	once	TGTGCCAGCTCACCACCTTTAAGGACAGAGAATAGCAATCAGCCCCAGCATTTT	CASSPPLRTENSNQPQHF
-	TRBV18	TRBJ2-7	-	TGTGCCAGCTCGACCGGGGGAATTGGGAACTACGAGCAGTACTTC	CASSTGGIGNYEQYF
-	TRBV7-9	TRBJ2-7	once	TGTGCCAGCAGCTTAAGTGGCCGAAACTACGAGCAGTACTTC	CASSLSGRNYEQYF
-	TRBV5-1	TRBJ2-4	-	TGCGCCAGCAGCTTGGATCCCGGGGAAAACATTCAGTACTTC	CASSLDPGENIQYF
TRBD1	TRBV4-3	TRBJ2-7	-	TGCGCCAGCAGCCCCGGGACAGGGACCTACGAGCAGTACTTC	CASSPGTGTYEQYF
-	TRBV5-1	TRBJ1-1	-	TGCGCCAGCAGCAGGGCGGTGGGAGGGGACACTGAAGCTTTCTTT	CASSRAVGGDTEAFF
TRBD1	TRBV27	TRBJ1-5	-	TGTGCCAGCAGTCCTTACCTCGACAGGGCCCTTTATAGCAATCAGCCCCAGCATTTT	CASSPYLDRALYSNQPQHF
-	TRBV9	TRBJ1-5	-	TGTGCCAGCAGCGTCGGACAGTTGGGCCAGCCCCAGCATTTT	CASSVGQLGQPQHF
-	TRBV5-1	TRBJ1-4	few	TGCGCCAGCAGCTTGGCGGGTCCCCGGGAGGAAAAACTGTTTTTT	CASSLAGPREEKLFF
-	TRBV28	TRBJ2-1	-	TGTGCCAGCAGTTTGGTACAGATGAACAATGAGCAGTTCTTC	CASSLVQMNNEQFF
-	TRBV7-3	TRBJ1-1	-	TGTGCCAGCAGCTTAAATCGCGCAGGGGCGAACACTGAAGCTTTCTTT	CASSLNRAGANTEAFF
TRBD1	TRBV5-1	TRBJ1-5	-	TGCGCCAGCAGCTTAGGACAGGCCCCCGATCAGCCCCAGCATTTT	CASSLGQAPDQPQHF
TRBD1	TRBV7-7	TRBJ2-5	-	TGTGCTAGCAGCCCCTGGCAGGGACAGGAGGAGGCCCAGTACTTC	CASSPWQGQEEAQYF
TRBD1	TRBV19	TRBJ1-2	-	TGTGCCAGTAGTCCGGGGACAGCTGGCTACACCTTC	CASSPGTAGYTF
TRBD1	TRBV11-2	TRBJ2-7	once	TGTGCCAGCAGCTTTGGGGACAGCCGAGAGAACGAGCAGTACTTC	CASSFGDSRENEQYF